This T cell receptor beta chain was found in a study of beta chain features in type 1 diabetes. In total, each donor contributed a single heparinised blood draw that averaged around 110 mL. Every sorted population was more than 98% pure. Notes on this clone: As yet, its antigen is unknown.

All of the isolated RNA was reverse transcribed, so expressed TCRB transcripts were sequenced. Only in-frame clones appear in the TCRdb table, and some are missing; sequencing was by immunoSEQ multiplex PCR. The sample lists 150,000 to 180,000 clones, approximately 10% occurring once. J gave up 1 base and V 3 bases, and 4 bases lay outside the gene matches. The length of the CDR3 is 15 residues. The germline V gene has CDR1 ENHRY and CDR2 SYGVKD. Notes on the study in general: Across all four CD4+ subsets, people with type 1 diabetes showed modestly shorter TCRB CDR3s. With patients and controls alike, PCR might favor shorter templates to an equal degree.

The origin of this receptor is a man younger than 40 with type 1 diabetes. The sequenced material came from central memory CD4+ T cells from blood. This chain uses TRBV10-3 with TRBJ2-5; TRBD1 aligns across 8 bases. The DNA of the CDR3 is TGTGCCATCAGTGACTCTCAGGGGGCCCAAGAGACCCAGTACTTC. The encoded protein is CAISDSQGAQETQYF.